The next 29 T cell receptor beta chains were all read from a single sample in a study of T cells in Graves' hyperthyroidism and ophthalmopathy. RNA transcripts served as the template for amplifying TCR beta CDR3 regions. Primed by the HTBI set, a first-round RT-PCR was run on the TCR CDR3. TCRdb independently ran MiXCR on the multiplex PCR reads; one entry per CDR3 protein. The repertoire has over 250,000 distinct CDR3 sequences, roughly 15% of them found once; the top ten carry almost 35%. The sequencing input was blood. These receptor sequences come from a woman aged 40 to 50 with Graves' ophthalmopathy.

This clonotype was counted between two and nine times. The V and J genes are TRBV19 and TRBJ2-1; 11 bases fit TRBD2. This CDR3 comprises 15 residues. The ends lost 3 bases at V and 8 bases at J; junction bases unmatched: 6. Germline values: CDR1 LNHDA, CDR2 SQIVND (reference sequence). The CDR3 is CASSISGGAGYEQFF. The CDR3 region has the DNA TGTGCCAGTAGTATTAGCGGGGGGGCTGGGTATGAGCAGTTCTTC.

This clonotype was seen only a few times. The chain employs TRBV20-1 and TRBJ2-5; perhaps TRBD1 as D (5 bases). V lost 6 bases and J lost 3, with 14 bases in between. The CDR3 is made up of 13 amino acids. Germline V gene data show CDR1 as DFQATT and CDR2 as SNEGSKA (reference sequence). CDR3 sequence: CSAQGAAEETQYF. The CDR3 DNA reads TGCAGTGCCCAAGGGGCAGCTGAAGAGACCCAGTACTTC.

This clonotype was observed a handful of times. The chain links TRBV6-1 to TRBJ1-6, with 7 bases identical to TRBD1. There are 15 residues in the CDR3. V shed 5 bases and J 6 bases; nucleotides not matched to a gene: 7. Germline assignment: CDR1 MNHNS and CDR2 SASEGT. The DNA for the CDR3 is TGTGCCAGCAGTCCGAGGGGGCTTTCTAATTCACCCCTCCACTTT. This translates into CASSPRGLSNSPLHF.

This CDR3 reads CATDGGAYNEQFF. The CDR3 coding sequence is TGTGCCACCGACGGGGGGGCCTACAATGAGCAGTTCTTC. This rearrangement joins TRBV24-1 to TRBJ2-1; 8 positions match TRBD2. Germline loops: CDR1 KGHDR, CDR2 SFDVKD. The V gene end was trimmed by 9 bases and the J gene end by 2 bases; junction bases not matched to a gene: 2. The CDR3 extends over 13 amino acids.

This clonotype was picked up a small number of times. The V and J genes are TRBV29-1 and TRBJ2-7; a possible D gene is TRBD2 (5 bases). Germline CDR1 is SQVTM and CDR2 is ANQGSEA. This CDR3 comprises 13 residues. The V and J ends lost 3 bases and 3 bases respectively, with 12 bases between them. The CDR3 DNA sequence: TGCAGCGTTGAGTGGGAGATGGGCTACGAGCAGTACTTC. It yields the protein CSVEWEMGYEQYF.

This clonotype occurred a few times. This sequence joins TRBV13 and TRBJ1-5; D not certain. Trimming took off 0 bases at V and 11 bases at J, with 20 bases between the two ends. This CDR3 is 16 amino acids long. Germline lookup yields CDR1 PRHDT and CDR2 FYEKMQ (reference sequence). CDR3 nucleotide sequence: TGTGCCAGCAGCTTAGGCCCCCCCGGGCCTGGCCGGGCCCAGCATTTT. Amino acids: CASSLGPPGPGRAQHF.

There are many counts of this clonotype. A read error may produce the germline difference seen at one junction end. The V gene is TRBV7-2, the J gene TRBJ2-5, with 9 bases aligning to TRBD2. CDR1 and CDR2 (germline): SGHTA, FQGNSA. CDR3 size: 15 residues. CDR3 sequence: CASSPKASGERTQYF. DNA for the CDR3: TGTGCCAGCAGCCCAAAGGCTAGCGGGGAGCGCACCCAATACTTC.

This clonotype was found a few times. This chain connects TRBV11-2 to TRBJ1-1; 7 bases map to TRBD1. Looked up from germline, CDR1 is SGHAT and CDR2 is FQNNGV. Losses at the gene ends were 4 bases for V and 1 base for J; bases not matched to a gene: 9. The CDR3 loop spans 16 amino acids. The CDR3 nucleotides read TGTGCCAGCAGCTCCTGGGACAGACACACGAACACTGAAGCTTTCTTT. It specifies CASSSWDRHTNTEAFF.

The V call is TRBV29-1, the J call TRBJ2-4; D is perhaps TRBD1 (6 bases). Looked up from germline, CDR1 is SQVTM and CDR2 is ANQGSEA. The CDR3 covers 11 residues. The V end was cut by 6 bases, the J end by 9 bases, with 12 bases between. CDR3 in amino acids: CSVTSGAIQYF. CDR3 bases: TGCAGCGTGACGTCAGGGGCCATTCAGTACTTC.

The chain has TRBV10-2 and TRBJ1-6; D gene unclear. CDR1 and CDR2 from the germline V gene are WSHSY and SAAADI. V shed 3 bases and J shed 0 bases, with 6 bases lying between them. The CDR3 has 15 amino acids. The CDR3 DNA follows: TGCGCCAGCAGTGATACGTCCTCCTATAATTCACCCCTCCACTTT. Protein sequence: CASSDTSSYNSPLHF.

This chain uses TRBV5-4 with TRBJ1-2, with 7 bases aligning to TRBD1. CDR1 and CDR2 from the germline V gene are SGHNT and YYREEE (reference sequence). This CDR3 is 13 amino acids long. V gave up 0 bases and J gave up 8 bases; unmatched junction bases: 4. The CDR3 region is CASSLETGSGYTF. CDR3 nucleotides: TGTGCCAGCAGCTTGGAGACAGGGAGCGGCTACACCTTC.

This clonotype has ten or more counts. CDR3 DNA: TGTGCCAGCAGACCCCGGACAGGGTGGAACACTGAAGCTTTCTTT. It specifies CASRPRTGWNTEAFF. The V and J genes are TRBV6-1 and TRBJ1-1; TRBD1 matches at 8 bases. Germline values: CDR1 MNHNS, CDR2 SASEGT. This CDR3 is built from 15 residues. V shed 6 bases and J 1 base; nucleotides not matched to a gene: 7.

This clonotype was seen many times. V and J are TRBV7-6 and TRBJ1-5; tentative D call: TRBD1 (5 bases). CDR1 is SGHVS and CDR2 is FNYEAQ in the germline V gene. The CDR3 has 15 residues. V was shortened by 5 bases and J by 2 bases, with 13 bases between the two germline ends. The chain's CDR3 is CASSLNSGGNQPQHF. CDR3 nucleotides: TGTGCCAGCAGCCTTAATTCGGGGGGCAATCAGCCCCAGCATTTT.

This clonotype showed up many times. The rearrangement uses TRBV28 and TRBJ2-5; 10 nucleotides line up with TRBD2. The CDR3 spans 13 residues. CDR1 MDHEN and CDR2 SYDVKM come from the germline V gene. V lost 7 bases to trimming and J lost 7 bases; unmatched junction nucleotides: 6. The CDR3 bases are TGTGCCAGCAATGCTAGCGGGAGAGGGACCCAGTACTTC. It is translated as CASNASGRGTQYF. Complete variable domain (other parts from reference TRBV28 and TRBJ2-5): DVKVTQSSRYLVKRTGEKVFLECVQDMDHENMFWYRQDPGLGLRLIYFSYDVKMKEKGDIPEGYSVSREKKERFSLILESASTNQTSMYLCASNASGRGTQYFGPGTRLLVL.

This clonotype showed up many times. CDR3: CASSYWLGKGNYGYTF. The CDR3 DNA sequence: TGTGCCAGCAGTTACTGGCTCGGGAAGGGGAACTATGGCTACACCTTC. The rearrangement uses TRBV6-2 or TRBV6-3 and TRBJ1-2, with TRBD1 as a possible D gene (5 bases). Germline lookup yields CDR1 MNHEY and CDR2 SVGEGT. The ends were cut back, 1 base at V and 2 bases at J, with 14 bases in the middle. There are 16 residues in the CDR3.

The table lists this clonotype with many counts. The chain combines TRBV11-3 with TRBJ2-7; D unclear. Trimming removed 1 base at V and 2 bases at J, with 12 bases between. The CDR3 has 15 amino acids. CDR1 is SGHNT, CDR2 YENEEA, per germline. The CDR3 protein is CASSLGSNRAYEQYF. The CDR3 DNA sequence: TGTGCCAGCAGCTTAGGAAGTAACCGCGCCTACGAGCAGTACTTC.

The CDR3 is CASSFGGEEQFF. For the CDR3, the DNA is TGTGCCAGCAGCTTTGGAGGTGAGGAGCAGTTCTTC. J is TRBJ2-1 and V is TRBV7-6, with D maybe TRBD2 (5 bases). Deletions cut 3 bases from V and 10 bases from J, with 10 bases between. The CDR3 contains 12 residues. Germline V lookup: CDR1 SGHVS, CDR2 FNYEAQ.

There are many counts of this clonotype. The CDR3 DNA is TGTGCCAGCCAGGGGGCTGGAGCCAAAAACATTCAGTACTTC. Amino acids: CASQGAGAKNIQYF. The chain uses TRBV27 and TRBJ2-4; 8 bases map to TRBD1. Looked up from germline, CDR1 is MNHEY and CDR2 is SMNVEV (reference sequence). The CDR3 length is 14 residues. V shed 8 bases, J shed 0 bases, and the junction held 3 bases outside the gene matches.

A word on this clonotype: One end of the junction fails to match germline, which may point to a read error. This chain connects TRBV7-2 to TRBJ2-2; TRBD2 matches at 10 bases. The CDR3 runs 17 residues. Germline values: CDR1 SGHTA, CDR2 FQGNSA. Here the CDR3 reads CVSSFVAGGSNTGELFF. Written as DNA, the CDR3 is TGTGTCAGCAGCTTTGTAGCGGGGGGCTCCAACACCGGGGAGCTGTTTTTT.

Comment on this clonotype: A read error may be the cause here, since a much bigger clone is one base away. The rearrangement uses TRBV28 and TRBJ2-1; TRBD1 might be the D (5 bases). The germline V and J ends were trimmed by 4 bases and 12 bases, with 19 bases remaining between them. The CDR3 has 14 amino acids. CDR1 MDHEN and CDR2 SYDVKM come from the germline V gene. The CDR3 DNA reads as TGTGCCAGCAGTTCCATACCGTCGACAGATGGGCAGTTCTTC. This encodes CASSSIPSTDGQFF.

The sample holds many counts of this clonotype. V is TRBV6-1 and J is TRBJ2-1, with D tentatively TRBD2 (6 bases). The V end was cut by 5 bases, the J end by 7 bases, with 18 bases between. The CDR3 length is 15 residues. CDR1 MNHNS and CDR2 SASEGT come from the germline V gene. The CDR3 sequence: CASSPITSMRNEQFF. In DNA, the CDR3 is TGTGCCAGCAGTCCCATAACTAGCATGAGGAATGAGCAGTTCTTC.

J is TRBJ1-5 and V is TRBV19; D unresolved. The V gene's germline CDR1 is LNHDA and CDR2 SQIVND (reference sequence). V lost 5 bases and J lost 0, with 14 bases in between. This CDR3 has 16 amino acids. In nucleotides, the CDR3 is TGTGCCAGTAGTTCCCCGGATACTTATAGCAATCAGCCCCAGCATTTT. Translated, it gives CASSSPDTYSNQPQHF. Complete variable domain (other parts from reference TRBV19 and TRBJ1-5): DGGITQSPKYLFRKEGQNVTLSCEQNLNHDAMYWYRQDPGQGLRLIYYSQIVNDFQKGDIAEGYSVSREKKESFPLTVTSAQKNPTAFYLCASSSPDTYSNQPQHFGDGTRLSIL.

V usage is TRBV28 and J usage is TRBJ2-5; 8 nucleotides align to TRBD1. This CDR3 is 15 amino acids long. The V gene end was trimmed by 5 bases and the J gene end by 4 bases; junction bases not matched to a gene: 9. Germline V gene data show CDR1 as MDHEN and CDR2 as SYDVKM. CDR3 in DNA: TGTGCCAGCAGTGAATACAGGGGGGAAGGAGAGACCCAGTACTTC. Its translation: CASSEYRGEGETQYF.

This clonotype was observed a handful of times. The rearrangement uses TRBV5-6 and TRBJ2-7; D gene uncertain. Germline V gene sequence: CDR1 SGHDT, CDR2 YYEEEE. The CDR3 spans 16 residues. V was pared by 2 bases and J by 3 bases, with 18 bases between. The CDR3 bases are TGTGCCAGCAGCTTCGCACCGACTGCCCACGGCTACGAGCAGTACTTC. Translating gives CASSFAPTAHGYEQYF.

This clonotype was seen ten or more times. The chain recombines TRBV12-5 with TRBJ1-1; D is ambiguous. This CDR3 comprises 16 residues. Trimming cost V 0 bases and J 5 bases, with 16 bases left between them. In germline, CDR1 is LGHNT, CDR2 FRNRAP. DNA of the CDR3: TGTGCTAGTGGTTTGGTACTGGGTGGGGAGAGGACTGAAGCTTTCTTT. It yields the protein CASGLVLGGERTEAFF.

The table lists this clonotype with many counts. J is TRBJ2-7 and V is TRBV5-6; either TRBD1 or TRBD2 may fit D (7 bases each). The CDR3 consists of 17 residues. Trimming stripped 2 bases from V and 6 bases from J, with 24 bases between. CDR1 SGHDT and CDR2 YYEEEE come from the germline V gene. The CDR3 is CASSFEGGGLSACEQYF. CDR3 in DNA: TGTGCCAGCAGCTTTGAGGGAGGGGGCTTATCGGCTTGCGAGCAGTACTTC.

J is TRBJ1-1 and V is TRBV10-2; unclear D gene. CDR3 length equals 14 residues. In germline, CDR1 is WSHSY, CDR2 SAAADI. The V and J ends lost 2 bases and 4 bases respectively, with 11 bases between them. The CDR3 reads CASSENNPATEAFF. CDR3 coding DNA: TGCGCCAGCAGTGAGAATAACCCGGCCACTGAAGCTTTCTTT.

This clonotype occurred a few times. The V gene is TRBV10-2, the J gene TRBJ2-5; TRBD1 matches 9 bases. The CDR3 extends over 15 amino acids. V was clipped by 4 bases and J by 3 bases; unmatched bases: 6. CDR1 WSHSY and CDR2 SAAADI come from the germline V gene. The DNA of the CDR3 is TGCGCCAGCAGTGCACAACAGGGGGCCAAAGAGACCCAGTACTTC. This sequence encodes CASSAQQGAKETQYF.

This clonotype has a handful of counts. The J gene is TRBJ2-1, the V gene TRBV13; D call uncertain. The CDR3 runs to 13 residues. Germline loops: CDR1 PRHDT, CDR2 FYEKMQ (reference sequence). V was pared by 0 bases and J by 12 bases, with 12 bases between. The CDR3 nucleotides read TGTGCCAGCAGCTTAGGCCAGTACATCGGGCAGTTCTTC. Its protein product is CASSLGQYIGQFF.